Described below is a single TCR beta chain sequence and its context. Its antigen is as yet unknown. Because it lacks the conserved phenylalanine or tryptophan at the end, this CDR3 is likely a read error. The sample is drawn from a study of vaccination and CD4 T cells after COVID-19. In the study overall: Six males and four females, two of them Hispanic, were enrolled as convalescents.

The treatment is: approximately 9-day PBMC culture with coronavirus spike peptide pools or control peptides (ViraFEST assay). Every positive PCR date fell between March and December 2020, earlier than the US Alpha, Beta and Delta variants. Alongside roughly 9.2 IU/ml IL-2 and around 10 ug/ml peptide pools, PBMCs were cultured at some 2.1 million per well. Trimming removed 0 bases from V and 0 bases from J, with 11 bases in between. From germline, CDR1 is DFQATT and CDR2 SNEGSKA (reference sequence). The CDR3 contains 15 residues. Sequenced with the Oncomine TCR Beta short-read assay was DNA taken from cultured CD4+ T cells. TCRdb reprocessed the PCR reads via MiXCR and lists one record per CDR3 protein. The data show 14,000 to 15,000 distinct CDR3 sequences, around 46% seen once.

Sequencing was performed on CD4+ T cells from blood, cultured in vitro. This TCR was recovered from a human donor who had recovered from COVID-19. V gene TRBV20-1 combines with J gene TRBJ2-5, with D unresolved. CDR3 sequence reads: CSARDLGSYQETQYL. The CDR3 bases are TGCAGTGCTAGAGATTTGGGGTCGTACCAAGAGACCCAGTACTTA.